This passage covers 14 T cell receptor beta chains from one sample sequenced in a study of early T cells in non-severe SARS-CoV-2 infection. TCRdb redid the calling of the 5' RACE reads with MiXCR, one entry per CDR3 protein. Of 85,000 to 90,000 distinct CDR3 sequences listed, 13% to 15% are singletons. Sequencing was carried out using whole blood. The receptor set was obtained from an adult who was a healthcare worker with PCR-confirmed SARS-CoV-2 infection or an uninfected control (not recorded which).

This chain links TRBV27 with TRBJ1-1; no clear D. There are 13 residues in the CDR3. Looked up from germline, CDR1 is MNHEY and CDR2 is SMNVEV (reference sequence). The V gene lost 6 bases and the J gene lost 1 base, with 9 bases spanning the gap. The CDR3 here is CASRFRGNTEAFF. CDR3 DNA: TGTGCCAGCAGGTTTCGGGGGAACACTGAAGCTTTCTTT.

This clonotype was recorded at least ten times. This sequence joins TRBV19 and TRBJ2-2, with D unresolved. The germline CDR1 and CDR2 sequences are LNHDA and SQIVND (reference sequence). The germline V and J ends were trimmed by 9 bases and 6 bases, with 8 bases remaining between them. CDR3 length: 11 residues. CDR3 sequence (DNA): TGTGCCAGCCAATACGCCGGGGAGCTGTTTTTT. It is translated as CASQYAGELFF.

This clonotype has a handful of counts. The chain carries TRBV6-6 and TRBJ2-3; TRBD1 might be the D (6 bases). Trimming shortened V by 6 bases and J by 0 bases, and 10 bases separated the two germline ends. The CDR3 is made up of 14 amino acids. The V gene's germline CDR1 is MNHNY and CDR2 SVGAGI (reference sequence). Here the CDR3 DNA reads TGTGCCAGCAGGGCAGGGGCGAGCACAGATACGCAGTATTTT. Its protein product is CASRAGASTDTQYF.

CDR3 amino acids: CASSSPGQGAGELFF. The DNA for the CDR3 is TGTGCCAGCAGTTCCCCGGGACAGGGGGCCGGGGAGCTGTTTTTT. This chain joins TRBV27 and TRBJ2-2; 11 bases agree with TRBD1. The CDR3 extends over 15 amino acids. With V trimmed by 4 bases and J by 6 bases, 4 bases remained unmatched. CDR1 is MNHEY and CDR2 is SMNVEV in the germline V gene (reference sequence).

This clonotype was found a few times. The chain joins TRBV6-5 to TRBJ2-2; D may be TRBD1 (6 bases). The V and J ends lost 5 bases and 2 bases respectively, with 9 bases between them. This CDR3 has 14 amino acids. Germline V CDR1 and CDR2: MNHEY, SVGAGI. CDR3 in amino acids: CASSRGQNTGELFF. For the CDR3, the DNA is TGTGCCAGCAGTAGGGGACAAAACACCGGGGAGCTGTTTTTT.

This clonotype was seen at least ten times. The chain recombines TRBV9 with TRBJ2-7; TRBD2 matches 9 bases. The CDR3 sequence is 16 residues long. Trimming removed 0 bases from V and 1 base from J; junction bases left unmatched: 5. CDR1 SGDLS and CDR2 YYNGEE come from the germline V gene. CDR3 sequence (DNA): TGTGCCAGCAGCGTAGGTCTAGCGGGGCCATCCTACGAGCAGTACTTC. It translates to CASSVGLAGPSYEQYF. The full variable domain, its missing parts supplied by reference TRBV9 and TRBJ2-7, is DSGVTQTPKHLITATGQRVTLRCSPRSGDLSVYWYQQSLDQGLQFLIQYYNGEERAKGNILERFSAQQFPDLHSELNLSSLELGDSALYFCASSVGLAGPSYEQYFGPGTRLTVT.

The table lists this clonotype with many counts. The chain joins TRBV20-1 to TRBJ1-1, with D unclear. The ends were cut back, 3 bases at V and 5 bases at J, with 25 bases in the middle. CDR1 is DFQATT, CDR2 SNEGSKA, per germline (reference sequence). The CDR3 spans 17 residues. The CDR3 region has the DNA TGCAGTGCTAGCTCTCTAGGGTCGGATACATTGGGGACTGAAGCTTTCTTT. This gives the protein CSASSLGSDTLGTEAFF.

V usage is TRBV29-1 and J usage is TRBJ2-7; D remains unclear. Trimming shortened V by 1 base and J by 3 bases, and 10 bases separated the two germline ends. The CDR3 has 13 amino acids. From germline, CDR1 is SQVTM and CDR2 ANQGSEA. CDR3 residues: CSVEVKTHYEQYF. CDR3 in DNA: TGCAGCGTTGAAGTTAAGACTCACTACGAGCAGTACTTC.

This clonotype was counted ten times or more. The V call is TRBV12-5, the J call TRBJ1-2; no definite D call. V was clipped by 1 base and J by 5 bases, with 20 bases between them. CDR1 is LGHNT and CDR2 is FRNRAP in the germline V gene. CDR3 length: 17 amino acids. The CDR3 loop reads CASGLADPVPSVYGYTF. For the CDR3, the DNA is TGTGCTAGTGGTTTGGCCGATCCCGTTCCATCGGTATATGGCTACACCTTC.

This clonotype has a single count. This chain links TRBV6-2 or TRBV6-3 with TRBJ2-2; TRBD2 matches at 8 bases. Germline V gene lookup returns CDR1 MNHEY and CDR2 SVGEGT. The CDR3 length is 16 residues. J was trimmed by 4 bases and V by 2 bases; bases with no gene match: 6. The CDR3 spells CASSYNSGRTTGELFF. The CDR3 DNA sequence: TGTGCCAGCAGTTACAACAGCGGGAGAACCACCGGGGAGCTGTTTTTT.

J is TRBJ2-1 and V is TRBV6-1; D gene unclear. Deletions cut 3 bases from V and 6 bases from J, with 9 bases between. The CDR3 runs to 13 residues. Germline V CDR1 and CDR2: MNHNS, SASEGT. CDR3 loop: CASSEFAINEQFF. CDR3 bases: TGTGCCAGCAGTGAGTTTGCCATCAATGAGCAGTTCTTC.

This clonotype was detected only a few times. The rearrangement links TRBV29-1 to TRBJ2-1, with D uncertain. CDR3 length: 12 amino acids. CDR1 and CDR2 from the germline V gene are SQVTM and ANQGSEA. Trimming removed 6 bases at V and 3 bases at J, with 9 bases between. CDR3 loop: CSVPGIYNEQFF. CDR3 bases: TGCAGCGTCCCAGGAATCTACAATGAGCAGTTCTTC.

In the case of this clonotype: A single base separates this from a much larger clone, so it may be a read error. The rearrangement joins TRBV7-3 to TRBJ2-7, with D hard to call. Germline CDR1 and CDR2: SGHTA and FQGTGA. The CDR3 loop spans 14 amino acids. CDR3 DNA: TGTGCCAGCAGCTTAACGCCCTACACCTACAAGCAGTACTTC. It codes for CASSLTPYTYKQYF.

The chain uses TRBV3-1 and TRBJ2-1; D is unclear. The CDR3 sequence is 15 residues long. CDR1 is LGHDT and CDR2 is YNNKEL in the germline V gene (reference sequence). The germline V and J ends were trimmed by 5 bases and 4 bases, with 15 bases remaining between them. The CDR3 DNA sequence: TGTGCCAGCAGCTGGCGCGGATTGAGATACAATGAGCAGTTCTTC. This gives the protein CASSWRGLRYNEQFF.